A selection of T cell receptor beta chains follows, all from one sample in a study of graft-versus-host responses after intestinal transplantation. The protocol was immunoSEQ multiplex PCR, while the TCRdb copy is restricted to in-frame clones and leaves out a portion. The repertoire consists of 120,000 or so clones, with around 95% occurring once and the leading ten covering approximately 0.49%. The antigens these receptors bind are not known. This sample comprised unstimulated CD8+ T cells sorted from spleen or lymph node cells, obtained before intestinal transplant. These receptor sequences come from a human donor who received an intestinal transplant. Both conserved end residues are part of each CDR3. A D gene is named only where the DNA matches it firmly. Only part of the rows carry a size: once, few, many, or a class if the clone is expanded.

TRBD1 | - | TRBJ1-5 | TRBV30 | CAWSGTGSNQPQHF | TGTGCCTGGAGTGGGACAGGGAGTAATCAGCCCCAGCATTTT
- | - | TRBJ1-4 | TRBV5-1 | CASSLARAGTNEKLFF | TGCGCCAGCAGCTTGGCCAGGGCGGGCACTAATGAAAAACTGTTTTTT
- | - | TRBJ2-1 | TRBV7-9 | CASSLEGRAPYNEQFF | TGTGCCAGCAGCTTAGAAGGGCGGGCCCCCTACAATGAGCAGTTCTTC
- | - | TRBJ2-7 | TRBV2 | CASRGTPGEQYF | TGTGCCAGCAGGGGAACCCCTGGCGAGCAGTACTTC
- | - | TRBJ2-1 | TRBV27 | CASSEYNEQFF | TGTGCCAGCAGTGAGTACAATGAGCAGTTCTTC
- | - | TRBJ2-2 | TRBV5-1 | CASSSAYGKTRELFF | TGCGCCAGCAGCTCGGCGTATGGGAAGACAAGGGAGCTGTTTTTT
- | - | TRBJ2-7 | TRBV9 | CASSGGGTPYEQYF | TGTGCCAGCTCAGGGGGAGGGACCCCCTACGAGCAGTACTTC
- | - | TRBJ1-2 | TRBV19 | CASSMGYGYTF | TGTGCCAGTAGTATGGGCTATGGCTACACCTTC
TRBD2 | - | TRBJ2-7 | TRBV5-4 | CASSFPTGTKYF | TGTGCCAGCAGCTTTCCCACCGGGACTAAGTACTTC
- | - | TRBJ1-3 | TRBV11-2 | CASSLGQGNTIYF | TGTGCCAGCAGCTTAGGGCAGGGAAACACCATATATTTT
- | - | TRBJ2-5 | TRBV2 | CASSNPSGQETQYF | TGTGCCAGCAGTAACCCCTCCGGCCAAGAGACCCAGTACTTC
TRBD2 | - | TRBJ2-1 | TRBV7-2 | CASSPGLAGHNEQFF | TGTGCCAGCAGTCCCGGACTAGCGGGCCACAATGAGCAGTTCTTC
- | once | TRBJ2-7 | TRBV6-5 | CASRDNLEQYF | TGTGCCAGCAGGGACAATCTCGAGCAGTACTTC
TRBD2 | - | TRBJ2-5 | TRBV4-1 | CASSPGLAGIGTQYF | TGCGCCAGCAGCCCGGGACTAGCGGGCATAGGGACCCAGTACTTC
TRBD1 | - | TRBJ1-4 | TRBV28 | CATQLRGRGSEKLFF | TGTGCCACCCAACTAAGGGGGCGAGGGAGTGAAAAACTGTTTTTT
- | - | TRBJ1-2 | TRBV6-5 | CASSLHYGYTF | TGTGCCAGCAGTCTCCACTATGGCTACACCTTC
- | - | TRBJ1-2 | TRBV14 | CASSQYREEGGYTF | TGTGCCAGCAGCCAATACAGGGAAGAGGGTGGCTACACCTTC
- | - | TRBJ2-7 | TRBV30 | CAWSVSRAEQYF | TGTGCCTGGAGTGTATCCAGGGCCGAGCAGTACTTC
TRBD1 | - | TRBJ2-5 | TRBV19 | CASSPGTGQETQYF | TGTGCCAGTAGTCCTGGGACAGGCCAAGAGACCCAGTACTTC
- | - | TRBJ1-5 | TRBV28 | CASSPRAGYSNQPQHF | TGTGCCAGCAGCCCCCGCGCAGGGTATAGCAATCAGCCCCAGCATTTT
- | - | TRBJ1-2 | TRBV5-4 | CATGGELVGYTF | TGTGCCACCGGGGGGGAACTGGTCGGCTACACCTTC
- | - | TRBJ2-7 | TRBV19 | CASSILASPEQYF | TGTGCCAGTAGTATCTTAGCGTCCCCCGAGCAGTACTTC
- | - | TRBJ2-4 | TRBV23-1 | CASSQSDTLAKNIQYF | TGCGCCAGCAGTCAATCAGATACCTTAGCCAAAAACATTCAGTACTTC